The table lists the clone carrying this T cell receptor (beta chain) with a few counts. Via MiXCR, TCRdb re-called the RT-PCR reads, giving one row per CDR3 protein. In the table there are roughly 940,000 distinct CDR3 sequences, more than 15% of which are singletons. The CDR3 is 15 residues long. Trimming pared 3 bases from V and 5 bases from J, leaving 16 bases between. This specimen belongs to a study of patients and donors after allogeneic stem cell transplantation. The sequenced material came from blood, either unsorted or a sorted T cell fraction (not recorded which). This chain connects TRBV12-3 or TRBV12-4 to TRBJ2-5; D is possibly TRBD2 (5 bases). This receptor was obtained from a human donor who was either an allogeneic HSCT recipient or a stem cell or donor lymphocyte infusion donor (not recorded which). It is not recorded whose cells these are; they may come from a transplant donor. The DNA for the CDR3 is TGTGCCAGCAGTTTCGGTCGGGGTCTTTCGGAGACCCAGTACTTC. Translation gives CASSFGRGLSETQYF.